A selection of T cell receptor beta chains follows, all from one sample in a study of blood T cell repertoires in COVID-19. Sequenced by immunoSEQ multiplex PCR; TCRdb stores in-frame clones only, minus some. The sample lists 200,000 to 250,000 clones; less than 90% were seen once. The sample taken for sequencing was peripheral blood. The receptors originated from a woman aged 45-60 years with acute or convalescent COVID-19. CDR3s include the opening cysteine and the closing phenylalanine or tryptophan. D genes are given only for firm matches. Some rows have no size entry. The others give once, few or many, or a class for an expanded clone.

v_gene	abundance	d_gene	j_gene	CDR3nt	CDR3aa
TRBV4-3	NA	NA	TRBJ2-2	TGCGCCAGCAGCCAAGATTCCATGGGGGGCGGGGAGCTGTTTTTT	CASSQDSMGGGELFF
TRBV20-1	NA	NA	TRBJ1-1	TGCAGTGCATACATTAACACTGAAGCTTTCTTT	CSAYINTEAFF
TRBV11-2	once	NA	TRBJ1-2	TGTGCCAGCAGCTTAGAGGCTGCGGGACGGCATAGCTACACCTTC	CASSLEAAGRHSYTF
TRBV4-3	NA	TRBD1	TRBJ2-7	TGCGCCAGCAGCCAAACCGATACAGGGGGCTACGAGCAGTACTTC	CASSQTDTGGYEQYF
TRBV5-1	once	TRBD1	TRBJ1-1	TGCGCCAGCAGCCCCGGGACAGGGTGGTCGGGCACTGAAGCTTTCTTT	CASSPGTGWSGTEAFF
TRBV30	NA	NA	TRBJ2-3	TGTGCCTGGAGTTGGCAGGGGACGCAGTATTTT	CAWSWQGTQYF
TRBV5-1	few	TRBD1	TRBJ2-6	TGCGCCAGTTCCGGGACAGGGTTCTCTGGGGCCAACGTCCTGACTTTC	CASSGTGFSGANVLTF
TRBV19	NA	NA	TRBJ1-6	TGTGCCAGTAGTATGAGGGGGTCCCATAATTCACCCCTCCACTTT	CASSMRGSHNSPLHF
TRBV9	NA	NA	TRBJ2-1	TGTGCCAGCAGCGAAAGCCTAAGGGAGCAGCAGTTCTTC	CASSESLREQQFF
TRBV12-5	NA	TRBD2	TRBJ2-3	TGTGCTAGTGGTGCCCCTAGCGGGGTTACAGATACGCAGTATTTT	CASGAPSGVTDTQYF
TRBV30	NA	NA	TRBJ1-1	TGTGCCTGGAGTCGAAAGGGAGCGAACACTGAAGCTTTCTTT	CAWSRKGANTEAFF
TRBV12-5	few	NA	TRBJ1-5	TGTGCTAGTGGACCGCCAGGAACCATAAATCAGCCCCAGCATTTT	CASGPPGTINQPQHF
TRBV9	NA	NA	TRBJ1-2	TGTGCCAGCAGGGGCCCGGGGTACGGCTACACCTTC	CASRGPGYGYTF
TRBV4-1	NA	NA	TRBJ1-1	TGCGCCAGCAGCCAAGATCCCCAGGGGTGGACTGAAGCTTTCTTT	CASSQDPQGWTEAFF
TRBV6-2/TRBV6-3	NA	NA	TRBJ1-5	TGTGCCAGCAGTCCCGGACAGCACAATCAGCCCCAGCATTTT	CASSPGQHNQPQHF